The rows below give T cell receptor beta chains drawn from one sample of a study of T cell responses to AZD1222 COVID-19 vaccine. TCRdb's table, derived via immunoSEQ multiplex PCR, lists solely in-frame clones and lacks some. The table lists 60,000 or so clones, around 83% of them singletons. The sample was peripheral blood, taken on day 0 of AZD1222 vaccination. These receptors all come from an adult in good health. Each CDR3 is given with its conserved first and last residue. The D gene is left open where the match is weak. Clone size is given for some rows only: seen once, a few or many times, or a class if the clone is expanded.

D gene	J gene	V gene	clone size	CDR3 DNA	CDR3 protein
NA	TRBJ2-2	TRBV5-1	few	TGCGCCAGCAGCTTGGCTCCAGACACCGGGGAGCTGTTTTTT	CASSLAPDTGELFF
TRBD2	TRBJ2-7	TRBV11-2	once	TGTGCCAGCAGTTTTGGAGCTAGCGGAAGGCCTTCCTACGAGCAGTACTTC	CASSFGASGRPSYEQYF
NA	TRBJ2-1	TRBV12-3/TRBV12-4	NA	TGTGCCAGCAGTCCACAGCTCTACAATGAGCAGTTCTTC	CASSPQLYNEQFF
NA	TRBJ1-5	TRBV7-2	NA	TGTGCCAGCAGCTTAGAGAGCAATCAGCCCCAGCATTTT	CASSLESNQPQHF
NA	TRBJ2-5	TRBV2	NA	TGTGCCAGCAGTGAAGAGGGCTACGCCGGGACCCAGTACTTC	CASSEEGYAGTQYF
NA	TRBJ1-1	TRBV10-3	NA	TGTGCCATCAGTGAGTCCTCAGGCGAAGCTTTCTTT	CAISESSGEAFF
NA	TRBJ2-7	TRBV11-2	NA	TGTGCCAGCAGCTGGGGACCGCCGACCTACGAGCAGTACTTC	CASSWGPPTYEQYF
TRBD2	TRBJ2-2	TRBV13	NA	TGTGCCAGCAGCTCGTTAGCGGGGTGGGACACCGGGGAGCTGTTTTTT	CASSSLAGWDTGELFF
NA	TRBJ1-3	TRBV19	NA	TGTGCCAGTAAAGGGGTTAGGACCTCGGAAGGAAACACCATATATTTT	CASKGVRTSEGNTIYF
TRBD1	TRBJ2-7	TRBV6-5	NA	TGTGCCAGCAGACAAAGACAGGGTCCCTACGAGCAGTACTTC	CASRQRQGPYEQYF
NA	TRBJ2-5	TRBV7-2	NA	TGTGCCAGCAGCTTAGGGACCCAAGAGACCCAGTACTTC	CASSLGTQETQYF
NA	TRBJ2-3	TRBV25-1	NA	TGTGCCAGCAGTTCCGGGGCGGAGGCGCAGTATTTT	CASSSGAEAQYF
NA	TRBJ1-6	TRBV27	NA	TGTGCCAGCAGTTTATCTATGGGGGCTCCCCTCCACTTT	CASSLSMGAPLHF
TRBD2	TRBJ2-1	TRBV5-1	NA	TGCGCCAGCAGCTTGTACGGGAGGGTCGGCAATGAGCAGTTCTTC	CASSLYGRVGNEQFF
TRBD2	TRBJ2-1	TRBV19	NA	TGTGCCAGTAGTAAGAGGACGGGACTAGCGGGAGAAATCGGTGAGCAGTTCTTC	CASSKRTGLAGEIGEQFF
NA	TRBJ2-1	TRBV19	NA	TGTGCCAGTAGTATTAACCGTGCCCCCTCCTACAATGAGCAGTTCTTC	CASSINRAPSYNEQFF
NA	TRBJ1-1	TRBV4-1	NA	TGCGCCAGCAGCCAGTATACAGTCACGAACACTGAAGCTTTCTTT	CASSQYTVTNTEAFF
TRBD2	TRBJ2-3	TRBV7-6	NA	TGTGCCAGCAGCTTAGGGTCGACTAGCGGACGCACAGATACGCAGTATTTT	CASSLGSTSGRTDTQYF
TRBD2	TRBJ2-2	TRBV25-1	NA	TGTGCCAGCAGTGGTCTAGCGGGGACCGGGGAGCTGTTTTTT	CASSGLAGTGELFF
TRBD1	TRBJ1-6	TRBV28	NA	TGTGCCAGCAGTTCCGGGACAGGGGTACGAAATTCACCCCTCCACTTT	CASSSGTGVRNSPLHF
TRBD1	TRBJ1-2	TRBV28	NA	TGTGCCAGCAGTTCGAGGACAGGGGATGGCTACACCTTC	CASSSRTGDGYTF
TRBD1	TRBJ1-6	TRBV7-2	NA	TGTGCCAGCAGCTGGGGACAGCTCGCTAATTCACCCCTCCACTTT	CASSWGQLANSPLHF
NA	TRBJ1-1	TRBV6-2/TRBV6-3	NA	TGTGCCAGCAGTTGGTCCGGAAAGCCTATGAACACTGAAGCTTTCTTT	CASSWSGKPMNTEAFF
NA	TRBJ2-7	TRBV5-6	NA	TGTGCCAGCAGCTTGGACCCCGTCTCCTACGAGCAGTACTTC	CASSLDPVSYEQYF
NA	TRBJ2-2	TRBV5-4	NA	TGTGCCAGCAGCCAGAATGGCGGGGAGCTGTTTTTT	CASSQNGGELFF
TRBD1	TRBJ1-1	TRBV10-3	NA	TGTGCCATCACTCGGGACAGCGATTCTTCTGAAGCTTTCTTT	CAITRDSDSSEAFF
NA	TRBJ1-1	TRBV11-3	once	TGTGCCAGCAGCTTTCAGGGAAACACTGAAGCTTTCTTT	CASSFQGNTEAFF
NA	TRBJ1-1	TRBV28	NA	TGTGCCAGCAAGAGAAGCGTGAACACTGAAGCTTTCTTT	CASKRSVNTEAFF
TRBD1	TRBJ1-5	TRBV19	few	TGTGCCAGTAGTACGACAGGGGCTGTGAAGCCCCAGCATTTT	CASSTTGAVKPQHF
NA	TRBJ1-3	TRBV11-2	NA	TGTGCCAGCAGCTTAGGCAGCTCTGGAAACACCATATATTTT	CASSLGSSGNTIYF
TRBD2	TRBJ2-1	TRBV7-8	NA	TGTGCCAGCAGCGCAGGGGGACTAGCGGGCTACAATGAGCAGTTCTTC	CASSAGGLAGYNEQFF
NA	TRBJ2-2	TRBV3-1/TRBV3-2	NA	TGTGCCAGCAGCTTGGGCTACGTGGGCACCGGGGAGCTGTTTTTT	CASSLGYVGTGELFF
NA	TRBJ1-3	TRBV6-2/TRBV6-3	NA	TGTGCCAGCAGTTGGGGGACTGGAAACACCATATATTTT	CASSWGTGNTIYF
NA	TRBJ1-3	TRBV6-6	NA	TGTGCCAGCAGCTTTTCGGGTTCCTCTGGAAACACCATATATTTT	CASSFSGSSGNTIYF
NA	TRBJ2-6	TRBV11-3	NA	TGTGCCAGCAGCTTAGAACCTGGGGCCAACGTCCTGACTTTC	CASSLEPGANVLTF
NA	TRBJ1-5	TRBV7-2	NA	TGTGCCAGCAGCTGGGATATCAATCAGCCCCAGCATTTT	CASSWDINQPQHF